This record covers a single T cell receptor (beta chain). The antigen is unknown. The entry originates in a study of cytomegalovirus exposure and HLA in healthy donors. Study findings and constraints: In vitro assays verified that three CMV-associated chains recognized CMV antigens specifically. Later analysis found that TCR beta chains associated with HLA were more clonally expanded than other, equally common chains.

V lost 4 bases, J lost 2 bases, and 15 bases lay in between. The CDR3 length is 16 residues. In germline, CDR1 is SGHRS, CDR2 YFSETQ. Use of 60 Vbeta and 13 Jbeta primers characterized the PCR. Using immunoSEQ multiplex PCR, the repertoire was profiled, and TCRdb retains in-frame clones only, with some absent. The table shows around 150,000 clones, with about 68% occurring only once. Sequencing was performed on PBMCs. The clonotype was recovered from a human donor in good health. The gene calls are TRBV5-1 and TRBJ1-4; D remains ambiguous. In DNA, the CDR3 is TGCGCCAGCAGCCCCGGGCGGGGTTTCACTAATGAAAAACTGTTTTTT. Translated: CASSPGRGFTNEKLFF. Filled out from reference TRBV5-1 and TRBJ1-4, the complete variable domain reads KAGVTQTPRYLIKTRGQQVTLSCSPISGHRSVSWYQQTPGQGLQFLFEYFSETQRNKGNFPGRFSGRQFSNSRSEMNVSTLELGDSALYLCASSPGRGFTNEKLFFGSGTQLSVL.